These 10 T cell receptor beta chains originate from one sample sequenced in a study of OX40 agonist ivuxolimab in advanced cancers. Only in-frame clones appear in the TCRdb table, and some are missing; sequencing was by immunoSEQ multiplex PCR. Found here are more than 95,000 clones, approximately 90% of them singletons; the top ten hold around 0.81%. Sequences were derived from CD4+ or CD8+ T cells sorted from blood, sampled in a trial of the OX40 agonist ivuxolimab. The receptors here all came from an adult with an advanced solid tumor such as melanoma, head and neck, liver or kidney cancer.

The gene calls are TRBV28 and TRBJ2-5, with 8 nucleotides matching TRBD1. The J call may be mistaken, given a closer DNA end match to TRBJ2-7. The CDR3 consists of 15 residues. Looked up from germline, CDR1 is MDHEN and CDR2 is SYDVKM. CDR3 bases: TGTGCCAGCAGTCCGCGGACAGGGATCCCGTACGAGCAGTACTTC. This codes for CASSPRTGIPYEQYF.

The chain recombines TRBV5-1 with TRBJ2-7, with D possibly matching TRBD1 (6 bases). V was pared by 2 bases and J by 3 bases, with 9 bases between. CDR3 length: 13 amino acids. Germline assignment: CDR1 SGHRS and CDR2 YFSETQ. CDR3 nucleotide sequence: TGCGCCAGCAGCTTACAGGGTATCTACGAGCAGTACTTC. Translated: CASSLQGIYEQYF.

This chain uses TRBV2 with TRBJ1-5; 8 bases line up with TRBD1. The CDR3 runs 15 residues. Germline CDR1 reads SNHLY; CDR2 reads FYNNEI. With V trimmed by 6 bases and J by 0 bases, 4 bases remained unmatched. Here the CDR3 reads CASSGTGYSNQPQHF. CDR3 coding DNA: TGTGCCAGCAGCGGGACAGGCTATAGCAATCAGCCCCAGCATTTT. Complete variable domain (other parts from reference TRBV2 and TRBJ1-5): EPEVTQTPSHQVTQMGQEVILRCVPISNHLYFYWYRQILGQKVEFLVSFYNNEISEKSEIFDDQFSVERPDGSNFTLKIRSTKLEDSAMYFCASSGTGYSNQPQHFGDGTRLSIL.

The genes are TRBV4-1 and TRBJ1-5, with 12 bases aligning to TRBD1. V shed 3 bases and J 7 bases; nucleotides not matched to a gene: 7. CDR1 is MGHRA, CDR2 YSYEKL, per germline. The CDR3 is 16 amino acids. The CDR3 here is CASSHPRDRGLQPQHF. CDR3 in DNA: TGCGCCAGCAGCCACCCCCGGGACAGGGGGCTACAGCCCCAGCATTTT.

The CDR3 protein is CASSFRPDPNEQFF. The CDR3, as DNA: TGCGCCAGCAGCTTCAGACCCGACCCCAATGAGCAGTTCTTC. The V and J genes are TRBV5-1 and TRBJ2-1, with D hard to call. Germline values: CDR1 SGHRS, CDR2 YFSETQ. Trimming pared 2 bases from V and 6 bases from J, leaving 12 bases between. There are 14 residues in the CDR3.

V usage is TRBV5-5 and J usage is TRBJ1-4; no clear D. Trimming removed 3 bases at V and 4 bases at J, with 4 bases between. Germline loops: CDR1 SGHKS, CDR2 YYEKEE (reference sequence). The CDR3 is 12 residues long. The CDR3 sequence: CASSSDNEKLFF. In DNA form, the CDR3 reads TGTGCCAGCAGCTCAGATAATGAAAAACTGTTTTTT.

J is TRBJ1-4 and V is TRBV6-5, with D possibly being TRBD1 (5 bases). Germline V gene data show CDR1 as MNHEY and CDR2 as SVGAGI. The CDR3 sequence is 15 residues long. V was pared by 2 bases and J by 2 bases, with 9 bases between. The CDR3 is CASSYMGGTNEKLFF. The CDR3 nucleotides read TGTGCCAGCAGTTACATGGGGGGGACTAATGAAAAACTGTTTTTT.

This chain connects TRBV6-5 to TRBJ2-3; TRBD1 agrees at 9 bases. This CDR3 has 15 amino acids. Germline V gene data show CDR1 as MNHEY and CDR2 as SVGAGI. V trimming: 2 bases; J trimming: 2 bases; junction bases outside the gene matches: 2. In DNA, the CDR3 is TGTGCCAGCAGTTACGGGACAGGGCACACAGATACGCAGTATTTT. Encoded protein: CASSYGTGHTDTQYF.

This chain links TRBV21-1 with TRBJ2-4. TRBV21-1 is assigned pseudogene status. The length of the CDR3 is 18 residues. CDR3 sequence reads: CASSTWESILVAKNIQYF. The CDR3 DNA reads as TGTGCCAGCAGCACATGGGAAAGCATACTCGTAGCCAAAAACATTCAGTACTTC.

The chain links TRBV5-1 to TRBJ1-1, with D perhaps TRBD1 (6 bases). Trimming stripped 4 bases from V and 2 bases from J, with 12 bases between. This CDR3 comprises 14 residues. Germline lookup yields CDR1 SGHRS and CDR2 YFSETQ. The CDR3 nucleotides read TGCGCCAGCAGCACAATGGGGACAAACACTGAAGCTTTCTTT. It yields the protein CASSTMGTNTEAFF.